The 10 T cell receptor beta chains in this list originate from one sample, sequenced in a study of blood T cells in healthy people across ages. Using a J-beta primer mix together with a sample-barcoded 5' primer, a second PCR was run for 7 to 11 cycles. A single record per CDR3 protein comes from TCRdb applying MiXCR to the 5' RACE reads. This sample has 540,000 or so distinct CDR3 sequences, with about 25% found just once. These same data were also listed under a study on T cells of mothers and their children.

Sequencing input: blood. Source of these receptors: a boy younger than 18 in good health.

V and J are TRBV12-3 or TRBV12-4 and TRBJ1-1; tentative D call: TRBD1 (6 bases). The V end was cut by 5 bases, the J end by 1 base, with 14 bases between. This CDR3 region has 15 residues. The CDR3 DNA follows: TGTGCCAGCAGTGGGGGAGGGGGGAGGAACACTGAAGCTTTCTTT. The encoded protein is CASSGGGGRNTEAFF.

The V call is TRBV2, the J call TRBJ1-6, with 11 bases lining up with TRBD1. V was pared by 2 bases and J by 10 bases, with 7 bases of the junction left unmatched. The CDR3 runs 16 residues. Germline CDR1 reads SNHLY; CDR2 reads FYNNEI. The DNA for the CDR3 is TGTGCCAGCAGTGAAATAATTGGGACAGGGGGATCACCCCTCCACTTT. This sequence encodes CASSEIIGTGGSPLHF.

The chain links TRBV11-2 to TRBJ2-5; D gene ambiguous. Between the trimmed V and J ends, which lost 5 bases and 9 bases, there was a span of 10 bases. This CDR3 comprises 11 residues. Germline CDR1 and CDR2: SGHAT and FQNNGV. The CDR3 sequence: CASSPSRAQYF. CDR3 bases: TGTGCCAGCAGCCCCTCAAGAGCCCAGTACTTC.

The genes are TRBV7-8 and TRBJ2-3; D perhaps matches TRBD1 (6 bases). Trimming took 1 base from V and 10 from J, leaving 9 bases between them. This CDR3 has 12 amino acids. Germline V gives CDR1 SGHVS, CDR2 FQNEAQ. CDR3 bases: TGTGCCAGCAGCTTAGAGGGGGTCTCGCAGTATTTT. Translation: CASSLEGVSQYF.

The chain joins TRBV5-4 to TRBJ2-5, with TRBD2 identical over 10 bases. Germline lookup yields CDR1 SGHNT and CDR2 YYREEE (reference sequence). V lost 2 bases, J lost 1 base, and 5 bases stayed unmatched. The CDR3 is 16 amino acids. The CDR3 loop is CASSFNQRGGQETQYF. The CDR3 DNA reads TGTGCCAGCAGCTTCAACCAGCGGGGGGGCCAAGAGACCCAGTACTTC.

The genes are TRBV9 and TRBJ2-3, with 8 bases matching TRBD1. CDR3 length equals 16 residues. CDR1 SGDLS and CDR2 YYNGEE come from the germline V gene. V dropped 1 base and J dropped 2; count of bases not matched to a gene: 6. DNA of the CDR3: TGTGCCAGCAGCGTACTCCAGGGGGCCCTCACAGATACGCAGTATTTT. This gives the protein CASSVLQGALTDTQYF.

The V call is TRBV20-1, the J call TRBJ1-1; possible D gene TRBD1, 5 bases. Germline V lookup: CDR1 DFQATT, CDR2 SNEGSKA (reference sequence). The V and J ends lost 1 base and 12 bases respectively, with 12 bases between them. CDR3 length: 11 amino acids. The CDR3 DNA sequence: TGCAGTGCTAGAGCGCCGGGGGATCCTTTCTTT. Protein: CSARAPGDPFF.

The sample holds a few counts of this clonotype. The chain employs TRBV20-1 and TRBJ2-5; D unclear. The germline V gene encodes CDR1 DFQATT and CDR2 SNEGSKA (reference sequence). CDR3 length equals 14 residues. V gave up 0 bases and J gave up 2 bases, with 10 bases separating them. For the CDR3, the DNA is TGCAGTGCTAGAGATTTTCGCTTACAAGAGACCCAGTACTTC. Protein product: CSARDFRLQETQYF.

The rearrangement uses TRBV6-2 or TRBV6-3 and TRBJ1-1; D might be TRBD1 (5 bases). Trimming shortened V by 6 bases and J by 4 bases, and 15 bases separated the two germline ends. Germline V gives CDR1 MNHEY, CDR2 SVGEGT. This CDR3 contains 14 residues. The CDR3 loop is CASRLREGSTEAFF. DNA for the CDR3: TGTGCCAGCAGGCTCAGGGAGGGGAGCACTGAAGCTTTCTTT.

The chain links TRBV15 to TRBJ2-5, with TRBD1 identical over 9 bases. The V and J ends lost 5 bases and 0 bases, in that order; junction bases with no gene match: 7. Germline values: CDR1 LNHNV, CDR2 YYDKDF (reference sequence). This CDR3 has 16 residues. The CDR3, as DNA: TGTGCCACCAGCGCACACAGGGGGCGCGACCAAGAGACCCAGTACTTC. This gives the protein CATSAHRGRDQETQYF.